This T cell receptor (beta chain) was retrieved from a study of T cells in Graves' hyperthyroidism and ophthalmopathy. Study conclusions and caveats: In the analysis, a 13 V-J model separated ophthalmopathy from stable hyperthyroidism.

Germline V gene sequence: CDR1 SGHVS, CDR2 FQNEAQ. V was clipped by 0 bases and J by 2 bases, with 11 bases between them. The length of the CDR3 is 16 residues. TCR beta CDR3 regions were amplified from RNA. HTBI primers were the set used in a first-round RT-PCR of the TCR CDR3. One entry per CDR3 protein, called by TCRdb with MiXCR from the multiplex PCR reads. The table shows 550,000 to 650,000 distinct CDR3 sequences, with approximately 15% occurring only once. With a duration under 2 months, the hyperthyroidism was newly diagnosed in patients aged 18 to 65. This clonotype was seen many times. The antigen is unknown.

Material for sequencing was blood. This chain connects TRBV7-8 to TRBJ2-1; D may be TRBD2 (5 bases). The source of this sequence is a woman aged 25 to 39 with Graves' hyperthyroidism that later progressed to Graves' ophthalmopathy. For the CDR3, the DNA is TGTGCCAGCAGCTTAGCGAGGTTAGCGCCCTACAATGAGCAGTTCTTC. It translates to CASSLARLAPYNEQFF.